Reported below is one TCR beta chain. The antigen is undetermined. Stability of Graves' hyperthyroidism was defined as absent ophthalmopathy progression within 18 months. The data were obtained in a study of T cells in Graves' hyperthyroidism and ophthalmopathy. Trimming pared 0 bases from V and 8 bases from J, leaving 10 bases between. The CDR3 is 13 amino acids. Germline assignment: CDR1 KGHSH and CDR2 LQKENI. Amplification of TCR beta CDR3 regions used RNA as the template. First-round RT-PCR of the TCR CDR3 relied on the HTBI primer set. MiXCR, run by TCRdb on the multiplex PCR reads, gives a single entry per CDR3 protein. Among hundreds of thousands of distinct CDR3 sequences listed, 38% were seen once. Study-level results: For ophthalmopathy, model prediction preceded onset by a median 6.5 months. Blood held most thyroid clonotypes expanded above 0.001 frequency.

The source of this sequence is a man aged 18 to 35 with Graves' hyperthyroidism. This chain uses TRBV18 with TRBJ1-2, with D possibly being TRBD1 (5 bases). Sequencing was carried out using blood. CDR3 in amino acids: CASSPPQGIGYTF. The DNA for the CDR3 is TGTGCCAGCTCACCACCGCAGGGTATAGGCTACACCTTC.